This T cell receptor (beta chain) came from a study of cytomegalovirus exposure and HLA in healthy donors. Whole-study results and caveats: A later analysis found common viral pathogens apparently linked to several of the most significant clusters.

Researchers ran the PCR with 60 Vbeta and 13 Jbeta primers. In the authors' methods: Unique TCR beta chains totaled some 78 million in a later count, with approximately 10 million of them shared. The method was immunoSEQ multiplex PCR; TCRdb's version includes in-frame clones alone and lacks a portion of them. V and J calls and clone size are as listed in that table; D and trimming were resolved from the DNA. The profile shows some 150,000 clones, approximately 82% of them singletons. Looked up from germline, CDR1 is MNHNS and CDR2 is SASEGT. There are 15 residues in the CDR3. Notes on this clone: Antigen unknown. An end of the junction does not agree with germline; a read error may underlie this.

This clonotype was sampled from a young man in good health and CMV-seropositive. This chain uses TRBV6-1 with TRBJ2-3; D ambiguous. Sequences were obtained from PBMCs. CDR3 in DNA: TGTGCCAGCCACACCCCAGACATCCACACAGATGCGCAGTATTTT. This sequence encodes CASHTPDIHTDAQYF.